This TCR beta chain was recovered during a study of cytomegalovirus exposure and HLA in healthy donors. Study-wide results and limits: A later analysis reportedly identified an Asian-associated ancestry cluster as carrying fewer N-insertions than the roughly 700-donor mean.

Notes on this clone: Its antigen is undetermined.

Germline V gene data show CDR1 as LNHDA and CDR2 as SQIVND (reference sequence). Trimming took 7 bases from V and 5 from J; bases not matched to a gene: 8. This CDR3 has 14 residues. The study ran its PCR with 60 Vbeta and 13 Jbeta primers. Data came from immunoSEQ multiplex PCR; TCRdb stores just in-frame clones and leaves some out. The table records roughly 100,000 clones, less than 85% of them present only once. Specimen: PBMCs. This chain uses TRBV19 with TRBJ1-5; 7 bases are shared with TRBD1. The receptor was derived from a man aged 35 to 55 in good health and CMV-seropositive. CDR3 bases: TGTGCCAGTACCGGAGGGGGCCCCTATCAGCCCCAGCATTTT. It encodes CASTGGGPYQPQHF.